The source of this T cell receptor beta chain is a study of blood T cell repertoires in COVID-19 (dated by TCRdb to the early 2020s). For the wider study: Samples covering the acute and convalescent phases of COVID-19 were provided by collaborators in the United States, Italy and Spain. The material from the prospective study consisted of cDNA or gDNA derived from T cells, B-cell-depleted T cells, or PBMCs. Subjects who had been exposed to COVID-19, were actively infected with it, or had recovered from it provided the deeply sampled blood TCRbeta repertoires that made up the dataset. The repertoires were released in a freely available public database intended as a resource for research on the immune response to SARS-CoV-2. The samples were drawn from the first 160 participants of the ongoing ImmuneRACE study and from about 1,200 subjects provided by 6 global collaborators. Sample metadata almost always included a de-identified subject ID, COVID-19 status, age in years and sex. Where available, HLA class I and class II types were obtained from metadata supplied by the sample provider rather than from assay-based typing. Overall study outcomes, separate from this receptor: The quantity of clinical and demographic metadata differed by source and by participant and was supplied without curation.

Each collaborating institution followed its own protocols to collect whole blood in K2EDTA tubes. For TCRbeta analysis, collaborators shipped samples as frozen whole blood, isolated PBMCs, or DNA extracted from either of those sample types. This clone is medium-sized (0.01 to 0.1%) in terms of sample share. Its recognized antigen is unknown. Per-nucleotide qualities are absent, and no much larger clonotype sits a single base away. CDR1 and CDR2, per the germline V gene, are SGHTA and FQGNSA. Spanning cysteine to phenylalanine, the CDR3 consists of 14 amino acids. Only the CDR3 portion is preserved as DNA: 42 bases, with reading frame beginning at the first base. The trim is 0 bases for V and 2 bases for J, with a gap of 8 bases between the germline ends. TCRbeta CDR3 regions were amplified from genomic DNA using the immunoSEQ Assay, a bias-controlled multiplex PCR. Per the source publication's procedure: The number of nucleated cells in each sample was estimated from the amplification of reference gene primers within the assay. Sequence reads were collapsed and filtered to measure the absolute abundance of every unique TCRbeta CDR3 rearrangement. For each sample, productive Simpson clonality was calculated as the square root of Simpson's diversity index over productive rearrangements. Sourced from immuneACCESS, this table was stored by TCRdb with only in-frame sequences that have V and J called. A share of the clones is absent; for the studies checked, an unresolved V gene accounts for under half, and the remainder has no known explanation. V and J calls and clone size are as listed in that table; D and trimming were resolved from the DNA. The sample yields approximately 130,000 clones; about 75% were counted once. The top ten clones comprise around 20% of the sample.

The TCR was taken from a man older than 75 with acute or convalescent COVID-19. Sample: peripheral blood. The chain couples TRBV7-2 to TRBJ2-7; too little of a D gene remains to name it. This receptor has the CDR3 CASSLAHSTYEQYF. The DNA sequence follows: TGTGCCAGCAGCTTAGCGCACAGTACCTACGAGCAGTACTTC.